This TCR beta chain was identified during a study of T cell responses to AZD1222 COVID-19 vaccine. CDR1 and CDR2 from the germline V gene are KGHSH and LQKENI. Trimming took 3 bases from V and 4 from J, leaving 10 bases between them. The CDR3 covers 14 residues. With respect to this clone: Antigen: not known.

Researchers grouped second doses given at about 4 or about 12 weeks into one pool. Study-wide points: At baseline, just a handful of AZD1222 recipients tested seropositive. Donor demographics were predominantly white British with a female majority; clonal diversity may be underestimated.

Libraries were prepared by immunoSEQ multiplex PCR; TCRdb keeps only in-frame clonotypes and omits some of them. The sample lists 78,000 or so clones, roughly 80% seen once, with about 46% in the top ten. This receptor was obtained from an adult who received the AZD1222 COVID-19 vaccine. This chain joins TRBV18 and TRBJ2-1, with D hard to call. The sequenced sample was peripheral blood, obtained 28 days after the second AZD1222 dose. The CDR3 here is CASSPTYDYNEQFF. The CDR3 nucleotides are TGTGCCAGCTCACCTACGTACGATTACAATGAGCAGTTCTTC.